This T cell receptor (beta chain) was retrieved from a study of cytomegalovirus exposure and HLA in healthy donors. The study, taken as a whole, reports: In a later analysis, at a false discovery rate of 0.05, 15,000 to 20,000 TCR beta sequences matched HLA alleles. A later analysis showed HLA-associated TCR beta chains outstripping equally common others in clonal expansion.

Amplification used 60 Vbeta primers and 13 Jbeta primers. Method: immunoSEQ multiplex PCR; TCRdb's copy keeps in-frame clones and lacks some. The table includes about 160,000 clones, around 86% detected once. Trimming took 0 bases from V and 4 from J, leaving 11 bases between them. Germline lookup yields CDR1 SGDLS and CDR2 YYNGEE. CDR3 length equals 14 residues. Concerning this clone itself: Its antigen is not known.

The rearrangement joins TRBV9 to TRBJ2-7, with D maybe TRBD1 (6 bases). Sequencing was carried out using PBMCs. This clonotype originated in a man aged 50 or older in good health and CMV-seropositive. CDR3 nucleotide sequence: TGTGCCAGCAGCGTAGATGCCAGGGGTTACGAGCAGTACTTC. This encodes CASSVDARGYEQYF.